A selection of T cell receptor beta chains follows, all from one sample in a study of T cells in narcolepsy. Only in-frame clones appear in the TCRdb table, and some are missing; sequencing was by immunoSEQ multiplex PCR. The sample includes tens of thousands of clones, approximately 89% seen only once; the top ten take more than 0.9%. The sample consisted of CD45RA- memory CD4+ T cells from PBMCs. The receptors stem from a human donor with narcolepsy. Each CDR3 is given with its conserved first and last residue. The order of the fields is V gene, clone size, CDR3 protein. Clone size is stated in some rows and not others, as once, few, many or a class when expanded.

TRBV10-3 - CAISDGTGYEQYF
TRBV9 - CASSGVGFDEQYF
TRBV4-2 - CASSQGPDRYEQYF
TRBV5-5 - CASSWGPGLIQVEQYF
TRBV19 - CASSITSGDAETQYF
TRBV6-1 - CASSVPGKYQPQHF
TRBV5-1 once CASTFGTMNTEAFF
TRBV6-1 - CASSALGQGVGEQYF
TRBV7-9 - CASSLLGGSYNEQFF
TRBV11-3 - CASSLVGVSGENNEQFF
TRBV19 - CASSMRINQPQHF
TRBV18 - CASSPPGTYEQYF
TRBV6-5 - CASSLRGTQYF
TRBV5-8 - CASSLGQLFYEQYF
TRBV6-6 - CASRPRGVGHYEQYF
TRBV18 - CASSPITNTEVFF
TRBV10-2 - CASTGSGTLPGEQYF
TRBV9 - CASSVEVGATQYF
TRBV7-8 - CASSTSAVDRGGYTF
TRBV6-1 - CASSVAYGYTF
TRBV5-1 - CASSLGGPGTDTQYF
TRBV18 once CASQEYQETQYF
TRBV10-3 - CAIQGAADYGYTF
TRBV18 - CASSPPVTDTQYF
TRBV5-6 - CASSRGVGQGSYEQYF
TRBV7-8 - CASSLVGGATGSPLHF
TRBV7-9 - CASSLGPSWTF
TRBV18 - CASSPLQGSNQPQHF
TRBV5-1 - CASSLEVVSGRYEQYF
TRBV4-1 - CASSQGWARGNQPQHF
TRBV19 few CASSIGLAGTYEQYF
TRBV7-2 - CASRARGSSYNEQFF
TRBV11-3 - CASSPSGTTINNEQFF
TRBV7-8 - CASSLGVGNQPQHF
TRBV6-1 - CASGQGDEQYF
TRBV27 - CASRGLNTDTQYF
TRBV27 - CASRPYRQGAEGPNYGYTF
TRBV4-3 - CASSQGRGVGNEQFF
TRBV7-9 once CASSLALGPEQPQHF
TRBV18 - CASSPKGGYNSPLHF
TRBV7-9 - CASSGQTPNYGYTF
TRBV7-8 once CASSLRLAASYEQYF
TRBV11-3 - CASSWLAAYEQYF
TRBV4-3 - CASSQDPVGTGSSVLYSPLHF
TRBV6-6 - CASCKGSTYNEQFF
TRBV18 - CASSPDDSSPLRF
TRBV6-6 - CASSGVGRGDQPQHF
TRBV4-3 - CASSLYRGIGTDTQYF
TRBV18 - CASSPLGNTQYF
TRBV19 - CASTPQGGLNTGELFF
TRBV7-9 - CASSQRGLGTNEKLFF
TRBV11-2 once CASSLVIDQTQYF
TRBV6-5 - CASSFWSGGGTNEQFF
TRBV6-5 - CAARGSSETQYF